This T cell receptor (beta chain) was sequenced during a study of shared clonotypes between healthy human individuals. In the case of this clone: The target antigen is unknown.

Germline V gene lookup returns CDR1 SNHLY and CDR2 FYNNEI. The CDR3 has 12 amino acids. Between the trimmed V and J ends, which lost 4 bases and 4 bases, there was a span of 5 bases. The study, taken as a whole, reports: Read depth was anticipated to influence clonotype sharing among donors.

At the deep level, the assay was run. How the authors handled the data: ImmunoSEQ output held junction-only sequences without quality scores, so filtering differed. Measured with immunoSEQ multiplex PCR; TCRdb has only the in-frame clones, and not every one. V and J calls and clone size follow that table, whereas D and trimming were derived from the DNA. In the table there are 490,000 or so clones, 79% of which are singletons. The receptor's source is a woman aged 40 to 50 in good health. Some clones in this sample may be carry-over from other donors' samples. The sequencing input was PBMCs. This rearrangement joins TRBV2 to TRBJ1-3; D possibly corresponds to TRBD1 (5 bases). The CDR3 nucleotides are TGTGCCAGCAGTGGACAGGGAAACACCATATATTTT. It yields the protein CASSGQGNTIYF.